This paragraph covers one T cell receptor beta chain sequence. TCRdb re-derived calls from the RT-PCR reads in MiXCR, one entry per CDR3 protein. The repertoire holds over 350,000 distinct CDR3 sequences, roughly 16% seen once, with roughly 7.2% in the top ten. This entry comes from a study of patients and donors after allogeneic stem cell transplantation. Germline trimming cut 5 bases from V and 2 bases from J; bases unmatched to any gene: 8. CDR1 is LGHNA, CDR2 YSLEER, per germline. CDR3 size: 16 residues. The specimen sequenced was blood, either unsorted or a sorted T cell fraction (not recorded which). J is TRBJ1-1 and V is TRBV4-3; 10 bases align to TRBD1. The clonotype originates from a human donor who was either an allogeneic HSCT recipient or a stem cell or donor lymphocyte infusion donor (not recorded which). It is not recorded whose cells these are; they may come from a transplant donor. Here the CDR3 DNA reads TGCGCCAGCAGCATACGACAGGGGGCGGGAAACACTGAAGCTTTCTTT. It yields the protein CASSIRQGAGNTEAFF.